What follows describes a single T cell receptor beta chain. What it binds is not known. The CDR3 is 14 amino acids. Germline CDR1 is SGHVS and CDR2 is FQNEAQ. The ends were cut back, 3 bases at V and 8 bases at J, with 16 bases in the middle. These data are taken from a study of beta chain features in type 1 diabetes. Points from the study as a whole: There was a moderate but significant shortening of TCRB CDR3s in all four CD4+ subsets of Type 1 diabetes patients.

Sequenced material consisted of expressed TCRB transcripts (all of the isolated RNA was reverse transcribed). The table came from immunoSEQ multiplex PCR; TCRdb's copy has only in-frame clones and leaves some out. The sample yields more than 300,000 clones, over 12% seen once. V and J are TRBV7-8 and TRBJ1-2, with no clear D. This receptor was identified in a woman aged 18-30 years in good health. Input material: naive CD4+ T cells from blood. CDR3 sequence (DNA): TGTGCCAGCAGCTTGGCCTCCACCCGGGGAGGCTACACCTTC. Translation gives CASSLASTRGGYTF.